Following are 28 T cell receptor beta chains from one sample sequenced in a study of response to subunit inactivated influenza vaccine. Using its own MiXCR run on the RT-PCR reads, TCRdb lists one record per CDR3 protein. The sample yields roughly 710,000 distinct CDR3 sequences, roughly 15% seen once. The material was PBMCs from blood, obtained 14 days before vaccination. The receptors come from a man aged 50-60 years who received an inactivated influenza vaccine.

The V and J genes are TRBV4-1 and TRBJ2-7; 8 bases agree with TRBD1. The CDR3 spans 16 residues. Germline lookup yields CDR1 MGHRA and CDR2 YSYEKL. The V gene end was trimmed by 0 bases and the J gene end by 4 bases; junction bases not matched to a gene: 8. The CDR3: CASSQDRAGGLYEQYF. As DNA, the CDR3 is TGCGCCAGCAGCCAAGATCGGGCAGGGGGCCTTTACGAGCAGTACTTC.

The rearrangement uses TRBV12-3 or TRBV12-4 and TRBJ2-2, with D tentatively TRBD1 (6 bases). Deletions cut 7 bases from V and 4 bases from J, with 10 bases between. This CDR3 contains 13 residues. The CDR3 loop is CASTRGITGELFF. CDR3 nucleotide sequence: TGTGCCAGCACCAGGGGAATCACCGGGGAGCTGTTTTTT.

The chain employs TRBV7-8 and TRBJ1-4; TRBD1 matches 7 bases. The ends lost 2 bases at V and 4 bases at J; junction bases unmatched: 7. Germline V gene lookup returns CDR1 SGHVS and CDR2 FQNEAQ. This CDR3 is 16 amino acids long. CDR3 sequence reads: CASSLHGTDRNEKLFF. CDR3 sequence (DNA): TGTGCCAGCAGCTTACACGGGACAGACCGTAATGAAAAACTGTTTTTT.

This clonotype was counted only a few times. The rearrangement uses TRBV6-2 or TRBV6-3 and TRBJ2-3, with TRBD2 matching over 8 bases. The V gene end was trimmed by 2 bases and the J gene end by 6 bases; junction bases not matched to a gene: 10. The CDR3 length is 16 residues. CDR1 and CDR2 (germline): MNHEY, SVGEGT. In DNA form, the CDR3 reads TGTGCCAGCAGTTACAGGCTAGCGGGTTCCATGGATACGCAGTATTTT. Encoded protein: CASSYRLAGSMDTQYF.

Many counts were recorded for this clonotype. The chain combines TRBV4-1 with TRBJ1-6, with TRBD1 matching over 7 bases. V lost 3 bases to trimming and J lost 0 bases; unmatched junction nucleotides: 14. The CDR3 spans 20 residues. Per germline, CDR1 MGHRA and CDR2 YSYEKL. The CDR3 DNA is TGCGCCAGCAGCCAGGACAAGACAGGGTTAAGGAGCTCCTATAATTCACCCCTCCACTTT. Translation gives CASSQDKTGLRSSYNSPLHF.

Details on this clonotype: This CDR3 fails to terminate in the conserved phenylalanine or tryptophan, so it likely reflects a read error. The chain uses TRBV12-3 or TRBV12-4 and TRBJ2-3; 7 bases are a match to TRBD1. The junction had 7 bases not matched to a gene; V was cut back by 5 bases and J by 2 bases. This CDR3 has 15 amino acids. CDR3 coding DNA: TGTGCCAGCAGTCAAGACAGGGCGGACACAGATACGCAGTATTTA. It specifies CASSQDRADTDTQYL.

There are a few counts of this clonotype. The rearrangement links TRBV28 to TRBJ2-1; D uncertain. The CDR3 totals 12 residues. Germline CDR1 and CDR2: MDHEN and SYDVKM. V was trimmed by 7 bases and J by 5 bases, leaving 9 bases between them. The CDR3 coding sequence is TGTGCCAGCACCGCGGAGAACAATGAGCAGTTCTTC. Amino acids: CASTAENNEQFF.

This clonotype appeared many times. Because the CDR3's place on the DNA is in doubt, the DNA is left out and the CDR3 is given as listed by TCRdb. V gene TRBV12-3 or TRBV12-4 combines with J gene TRBJ1-6; the tabulated D call, TRBD1, remains unverified against the DNA. The CDR3 spans 15 amino acids, including both terminal residues. The CDR3 sequence is CASSSSGRTNSPLHF.

This chain uses TRBV7-2 with TRBJ1-4, with TRBD1 as a possible D gene (5 bases). Germline V lookup: CDR1 SGHTA, CDR2 FQGNSA. CDR3 length: 15 residues. Between the trimmed V and J ends, which lost 9 bases and 3 bases, there was a span of 17 bases. The CDR3 nucleotides are TGTGCCAGTCGCTGGCAGGGAGATTCTAATGAAAAACTGTTTTTT. It yields the protein CASRWQGDSNEKLFF.

With respect to this clonotype: A read error is likely, as this CDR3 ends without the conserved phenylalanine or tryptophan. The chain joins TRBV2 to TRBJ2-7, with D possibly being TRBD1 (5 bases). The CDR3 is made up of 11 amino acids. The V gene's germline CDR1 is SNHLY and CDR2 FYNNEI. Trimming removed 3 bases at V and 8 bases at J, with 8 bases between. The CDR3 reads CASSDQGKQYS. For the CDR3, the DNA is TGTGCCAGCAGTGATCAGGGAAAGCAGTACTCC.

This clonotype has just a few counts. The chain joins TRBV20-1 to TRBJ2-1, with 7 bases matching TRBD2. V was clipped by 0 bases and J by 7 bases; unmatched bases: 12. Per germline, CDR1 DFQATT and CDR2 SNEGSKA (reference sequence). CDR3 length equals 16 residues. The CDR3 loop is CSARDGLTRGGNEQFF. The DNA for the CDR3 is TGCAGTGCTAGAGATGGACTAACTAGGGGAGGGAATGAGCAGTTCTTC.

The chain employs TRBV12-3 or TRBV12-4 and TRBJ2-1, with 8 bases that match TRBD2. Trimming took 3 bases from V and 5 from J; bases not matched to a gene: 12. The CDR3 covers 17 residues. This CDR3 reads CASSFYRLRAGDNEQFF. DNA of the CDR3: TGTGCCAGCAGTTTCTACCGACTCCGAGCGGGAGACAATGAGCAGTTCTTC.

This clonotype was counted between two and nine times. This chain connects TRBV20-1 to TRBJ2-1, with D maybe TRBD2 (6 bases). Between the trimmed V and J ends, which lost 0 bases and 0 bases, there was a span of 12 bases. This CDR3 region has 16 residues. The germline gives CDR1 DFQATT, CDR2 SNEGSKA (reference sequence). This CDR3 is CSARDPGTHSYNEQFF. The CDR3 DNA reads as TGCAGTGCTAGAGATCCCGGGACTCACTCCTACAATGAGCAGTTCTTC.

The V and J genes are TRBV29-1 and TRBJ2-1; the match to TRBD2 covers 10 bases. Trimming took 7 bases from V and 5 from J; bases not matched to a gene: 5. Germline lookup yields CDR1 SQVTM and CDR2 ANQGSEA. The CDR3 is 13 residues long. The CDR3 coding sequence is TGCAGCGGAAGGACTAGCGGAAACAATGAGCAGTTCTTC. It encodes CSGRTSGNNEQFF.

The chain uses TRBV20-1 and TRBJ2-5; 8 bases map to TRBD1. Per the germline V gene, CDR1 is DFQATT and CDR2 is SNEGSKA (reference sequence). The CDR3 is made up of 15 amino acids. V dropped 2 bases and J dropped 1; count of bases not matched to a gene: 6. CDR3 bases: TGCAGTGCTAGATATCGGACAGGGTCCCAAGAGACCCAGTACTTC. Protein product: CSARYRTGSQETQYF.

The rearrangement uses TRBV7-2 and TRBJ2-1, with 9 bases matching TRBD2. The CDR3 length is 16 residues. V gave up 3 bases and J gave up 5 bases; unmatched junction bases: 8. From germline, CDR1 is SGHTA and CDR2 FQGNSA. CDR3 loop: CASSLTGTSTNNEQFF. The CDR3 DNA reads TGTGCCAGCAGCTTGACCGGGACTAGCACAAACAATGAGCAGTTCTTC.

The rearrangement links TRBV7-9 to TRBJ1-2; the D is unclear. The V gene's germline CDR1 is SEHNR and CDR2 FQNEAQ (reference sequence). V lost 5 bases to trimming and J lost 1 base, with 8 bases between them. The CDR3 sequence is 13 residues long. CDR3 nucleotide sequence: TGTGCCAGCAGCCCCAGACTTAACTATGGCTACACCTTC. Protein sequence: CASSPRLNYGYTF.

The chain couples TRBV12-3 or TRBV12-4 to TRBJ2-7; the D gene is possibly TRBD2 (5 bases). Trimming pared 0 bases from V and 5 bases from J, leaving 11 bases between. This CDR3 comprises 14 residues. CDR3 in amino acids: CASSLARSTNEQYF. CDR3 nucleotide sequence: TGTGCCAGCAGTTTAGCTAGGTCGACTAACGAGCAGTACTTC.

The rearrangement uses TRBV15 and TRBJ2-3; 12 bases are a match to TRBD2. The CDR3 consists of 17 residues. Germline values: CDR1 LNHNV, CDR2 YYDKDF (reference sequence). J lost 7 bases, V lost 3 bases, and 11 bases had no gene match. Written as DNA, the CDR3 is TGTGCCACCAGCAGGCCTCTAGCGGGAGGGCCGATTTATACGCAGTATTTT. Residues: CATSRPLAGGPIYTQYF. The whole variable domain, filled in from reference TRBV15 and TRBJ2-3, reads DAMVIQNPRYQVTQFGKPVTLSCSQTLNHNVMYWYQQKSSQAPKLLFHYYDKDFNNEADTPDNFQSRRPNTSFCFLDIRSPGLGDTAMYLCATSRPLAGGPIYTQYFGPGTRLTVL.

This clonotype was observed a handful of times. The genes are TRBV29-1 and TRBJ1-2, with 7 nucleotides matching TRBD1. J lost 3 bases, V lost 1 base, and 5 bases had no gene match. In germline, CDR1 is SQVTM, CDR2 ANQGSEA. The CDR3 runs to 14 residues. The CDR3 loop reads CSVEAQGKYYGYTF. In DNA form, the CDR3 reads TGCAGCGTTGAAGCACAGGGGAAGTACTATGGCTACACCTTC.

This chain joins TRBV6-5 and TRBJ2-2; D uncertain. Trimming cost V 0 bases and J 6 bases, with 5 bases left between them. This CDR3 has 13 residues. CDR1 is MNHEY and CDR2 is SVGAGI in the germline V gene. Written as DNA, the CDR3 is TGTGCCAGCAGTTACTCGTATTCCGGGGAGCTGTTTTTT. Its protein product is CASSYSYSGELFF.

Concerning this clonotype: Because it lacks the conserved phenylalanine or tryptophan at the end, this CDR3 is likely a read error. This rearrangement joins TRBV5-1 to TRBJ2-5; a possible D gene is TRBD2 (5 bases). The germline CDR1 and CDR2 sequences are SGHRS and YFSETQ. Trimming stripped 2 bases from V and 5 bases from J, with 25 bases between. The CDR3 spans 18 residues. The CDR3 loop reads CASSFGRSSMRVRETQYS. The DNA for the CDR3 is TGCGCCAGCAGCTTTGGGAGATCGTCTATGCGGGTTCGGGAGACCCAGTACTCC.

This clonotype was recorded only once. This chain links TRBV5-1 with TRBJ2-1, with TRBD2 as a possible D gene (5 bases). This CDR3 has 15 residues. V dropped 6 bases and J dropped 3 bases, with 16 bases sitting between them. Germline V gene sequence: CDR1 SGHRS, CDR2 YFSETQ. The CDR3 sequence: CASKLQTTGYNEQFF. DNA for the CDR3: TGCGCCAGCAAGCTTCAGACTACCGGCTACAATGAGCAGTTCTTC.

The genes are TRBV2 and TRBJ2-1; 8 bases align to TRBD1. J lost 5 bases, V lost 3 bases, and 12 bases had no gene match. Germline lookup yields CDR1 SNHLY and CDR2 FYNNEI. This CDR3 has 17 residues. DNA for the CDR3: TGTGCCAGCAGTGATCCCTCAGCCAGGGGGCTCCACAATGAGCAGTTCTTC. Amino acid sequence: CASSDPSARGLHNEQFF.

The J gene is TRBJ2-7, the V gene TRBV18, with TRBD1 matching over 9 bases. The CDR3 is made up of 17 amino acids. Germline loops: CDR1 KGHSH, CDR2 LQKENI. The ends lost 1 base at V and 9 bases at J; junction bases unmatched: 16. In DNA form, the CDR3 reads TGTGCCAGCTCACCACGAACGGCAGGGACAGGGAGGGGGCTGCAGTACTTC. It translates to CASSPRTAGTGRGLQYF.

This clonotype was counted at least ten times. The rearrangement joins TRBV15 to TRBJ2-2, with TRBD2 matching over 7 bases. V lost 9 bases to trimming and J lost 2 bases; unmatched junction nucleotides: 6. The length of the CDR3 is 14 residues. CDR1 and CDR2 (germline): LNHNV, YYDKDF (reference sequence). As DNA, the CDR3 is TGTGCCACAGCGTCGGGGGGAAACACCGGGGAGCTGTTTTTT. Protein product: CATASGGNTGELFF.

The chain is built from TRBV29-1 and TRBJ2-7, with D possibly TRBD1 on 5 matching bases. The CDR3 is 14 residues long. Germline V lookup: CDR1 SQVTM, CDR2 ANQGSEA. Trimming removed 2 bases from V and 6 bases from J, with 17 bases in between. Here the CDR3 reads CSVEKRLGHPEQYF. CDR3 bases: TGCAGCGTTGAAAAACGCTTAGGACACCCCGAGCAGTACTTC.

As to this clonotype: The junction does not match germline at one end; this may be a read error. The rearrangement uses TRBV7-7 and TRBJ2-5; 9 positions agree with TRBD1. The CDR3 consists of 14 residues. The germline gives CDR1 SSHAT, CDR2 FNYEAQ (reference sequence). CDR3 protein: CASSNTQGAQTQYF. For the CDR3, the DNA is TGTGCTAGCAGCAACACACAGGGGGCACAGACCCAGTACTTC.